The 28 T cell receptor beta chains in this list originate from one sample, sequenced in a study of blood T cell repertoires in COVID-19 (dated by TCRdb to 2018 to 2020). The library was built by means of the immunoSEQ multiplex PCR assay. Not all clones reach the TCRdb copy of this immuneACCESS table, which keeps in-frame sequences only. Checked studies attribute under half of the gap to unresolved V genes and leave the rest unexplained. This sample holds 250,000 to 300,000 clones; roughly four fifths were observed only once. The ten largest clonotypes hold 3.4% of the sample. Source material: PBMCs or T cells enriched from blood (not recorded which). The receptors derive from a man aged 45-60 years who had recovered from COVID-19.

The chain has TRBV9 and TRBJ1-3; 9 positions agree with TRBD1. Unmatched junction bases numbered 5, after V lost 0 bases and J lost 1 base. This CDR3 comprises 17 residues. Germline loops: CDR1 SGDLS, CDR2 YYNGEE. The CDR3 protein is CASSVAGTGPSGNTIYF. The DNA for the CDR3 is TGTGCCAGCAGCGTAGCCGGGACAGGGCCTTCTGGAAACACCATATATTTT.

A few counts support this clone. This sequence joins TRBV30 and TRBJ1-6; 7 nucleotides match TRBD1. CDR3 size: 14 residues. Germline assignment: CDR1 GTSNPN and CDR2 SVGIG (reference sequence). Trimming took 5 bases from V and 6 from J; bases not matched to a gene: 7. CDR3 DNA: TGTGCCTGGGTTAACAGGGGTGGTAATTCACCCCTCCACTTT. Protein: CAWVNRGGNSPLHF.

J is TRBJ1-4 and V is TRBV6-6, with 7 bases identical to TRBD1. Germline V gene sequence: CDR1 MNHNY, CDR2 SVGAGI (reference sequence). This CDR3 comprises 15 residues. Trimming cost V 0 bases and J 7 bases; bases outside gene matches: 5. The CDR3 reads CASSYSKKGAEKLFF. The CDR3 DNA reads TGTGCCAGCAGTTACTCGAAAAAGGGGGCTGAAAAACTGTTTTTT.

V is TRBV7-9 and J is TRBJ2-7; 14 bases fit TRBD2. The germline CDR1 and CDR2 sequences are SEHNR and FQNEAQ (reference sequence). CDR3 size: 17 residues. V was pared by 5 bases and J by 4 bases, with 10 bases of the junction left unmatched. CDR3 protein: CASSARLAGGPGYEQYF. CDR3 bases: TGTGCCAGCAGCGCCCGACTAGCGGGAGGGCCAGGTTACGAGCAGTACTTC. The full variable domain, completed using reference TRBV7-9 and TRBJ2-7, is DTGVSQNPRHKITKRGQNVTFRCDPISEHNRLYWYRQTLGQGPEFLTYFQNEAQLEKSRLLSDRFSAERPKGSFSTLEIQRTEQGDSAMYLCASSARLAGGPGYEQYFGPGTRLTVT.

The rearrangement links TRBV7-8 to TRBJ1-3; no clear D gene. The germline V gene encodes CDR1 SGHVS and CDR2 FQNEAQ. Trimming left V 2 bases short and J 1 base short, with 6 bases between. The CDR3 totals 14 residues. For the CDR3, the DNA is TGTGCCAGCAGCTTATCTATTTCTGGAAACACCATATATTTT. Protein sequence: CASSLSISGNTIYF.

The chain has TRBV6-2 or TRBV6-3 and TRBJ1-3, with 8 bases matching TRBD1. Per germline, CDR1 MNHEY and CDR2 SVGEGT. There are 18 residues in the CDR3. The ends lost 6 bases at V and 0 bases at J; junction bases unmatched: 13. The CDR3 here is CASSRSPDRAFSGNTIYF. CDR3 DNA sequence: TGTGCCAGCAGCCGATCCCCGGACAGGGCCTTCTCTGGAAACACCATATATTTT.

J is TRBJ1-2 and V is TRBV11-2; D is undetermined. Germline CDR1 is SGHAT and CDR2 is FQNNGV. Trimming cost V 5 bases and J 4 bases, with 20 bases left between them. This CDR3 spans 16 amino acids. The CDR3 reads CASSRPRAGGSYGYTF. CDR3 sequence (DNA): TGTGCCAGCAGCCGCCCGCGGGCAGGTGGCTCCTATGGCTACACCTTC. Using reference TRBV11-2 and TRBJ1-2 for the parts outside the CDR3, the full variable domain is EAGVAQSPRYKIIEKRQSVAFWCNPISGHATLYWYQQILGQGPKLLIQFQNNGVVDDSQLPKDRFSAERLKGVDSTLKIQPAKLEDSAVYLCASSRPRAGGSYGYTFGSGTRLTVV.

V usage is TRBV9 and J usage is TRBJ2-1; D is undetermined. V lost 0 bases to trimming and J lost 7 bases, with 14 bases between them. CDR3 length: 15 amino acids. CDR1 and CDR2 from the germline V gene are SGDLS and YYNGEE. CDR3 DNA: TGTGCCAGCAGCGTAGGAGGTCACTCAGAGAATGAGCAGTTCTTC. Amino acid sequence: CASSVGGHSENEQFF.

V and J are TRBV7-9 and TRBJ2-1; maybe TRBD2 (5 bases). V was pared by 5 bases and J by 2 bases, with 16 bases between. The germline gives CDR1 SEHNR, CDR2 FQNEAQ (reference sequence). The CDR3 is 16 residues long. CDR3 DNA sequence: TGTGCCAGCAGCACCTCGCCGGTCGGGACCTACAATGAGCAGTTCTTC. The encoded protein is CASSTSPVGTYNEQFF.

The chain recombines TRBV2 with TRBJ2-5, with D tentatively TRBD2 (7 bases). From germline, CDR1 is SNHLY and CDR2 FYNNEI. The CDR3 covers 15 residues. Trimming removed 0 bases at V and 5 bases at J, with 13 bases between. CDR3 DNA: TGTGCCAGCAGTGAAGCAAAAGGGAGGGGGGAGACCCAGTACTTC. Protein sequence: CASSEAKGRGETQYF. Complete variable domain (other parts from reference TRBV2 and TRBJ2-5): EPEVTQTPSHQVTQMGQEVILRCVPISNHLYFYWYRQILGQKVEFLVSFYNNEISEKSEIFDDQFSVERPDGSNFTLKIRSTKLEDSAMYFCASSEAKGRGETQYFGPGTRLLVL.

This clone was counted between two and nine times. The chain couples TRBV14 to TRBJ2-5, with TRBD1 as a possible D gene (6 bases). V was pared by 0 bases and J by 7 bases, with 15 bases between. Germline values: CDR1 SGHDN, CDR2 FVKESK. The CDR3 covers 15 residues. The CDR3 DNA reads as TGTGCCAGCAGCCAAGATCCGCAGGGGAAGGCGACCCAGTACTTC. It encodes CASSQDPQGKATQYF.

The rearrangement links TRBV10-3 to TRBJ2-7; D unclear. The CDR3 loop spans 13 amino acids. Germline-derived CDR1 and CDR2 are ENHRY and SYGVKD. Trimming shortened V by 0 bases and J by 6 bases, and 9 bases separated the two germline ends. CDR3 bases: TGTGCCATCAGTGAGTCGTCCGGGTCCGAGCAGTACTTC. Translated, it gives CAISESSGSEQYF.

The chain couples TRBV7-3 to TRBJ1-6; D is unresolved. V lost 1 base to trimming and J lost 7 bases, with 11 bases between them. Germline CDR1 SGHTA, CDR2 FQGTGA. The CDR3 is made up of 15 amino acids. The CDR3 loop reads CASSLNPMGNSPLHF. The CDR3 DNA follows: TGTGCCAGCAGCTTAAATCCCATGGGCAATTCACCCCTCCACTTT. Together with reference TRBV7-3 and TRBJ1-6, the CDR3 gives the full variable domain: GAGVSQTPSNKVTEKGKYVELRCDPISGHTALYWYRQSLGQGPEFLIYFQGTGAADDSGLPNDRFFAVRPEGSVSTLKIQRTERGDSAVYLCASSLNPMGNSPLHFGNGTRLTVT.

This clone was picked up one time. This rearrangement joins TRBV5-5 to TRBJ2-7; 8 bases are shared with TRBD1. The CDR3 totals 15 residues. Germline V CDR1 and CDR2: SGHKS, YYEKEE (reference sequence). J lost 2 bases, V lost 0 bases, and 4 bases had no gene match. The CDR3 nucleotides read TGTGCCAGCAGCTTGGGGGCAGGGGGCACCTACGAGCAGTACTTC. This encodes CASSLGAGGTYEQYF.

The V and J genes are TRBV19 and TRBJ2-3; maybe TRBD1 (5 bases). V lost 1 base to trimming and J lost 2 bases, with 16 bases between them. Germline V gene lookup returns CDR1 LNHDA and CDR2 SQIVND (reference sequence). The CDR3 extends over 17 amino acids. The CDR3 reads CASSIGTGLGLTDTQYF. CDR3 coding DNA: TGTGCCAGTAGTATAGGTACAGGTTTAGGGCTCACAGATACGCAGTATTTT.

This chain uses TRBV7-3 with TRBJ2-1; possible D gene TRBD2, 7 bases. Germline CDR1 and CDR2: SGHTA and FQGTGA. Trimming left V 5 bases short and J 3 bases short, with 17 bases between. This CDR3 comprises 16 residues. CDR3 region: CASSPSGGAGYNEQFF. The CDR3 DNA is TGTGCCAGCAGCCCCAGTGGGGGGGCAGGCTACAATGAGCAGTTCTTC.

The chain couples TRBV29-1 to TRBJ1-5; D not certain. Germline lookup yields CDR1 SQVTM and CDR2 ANQGSEA. The CDR3 runs 13 residues. V lost 3 bases to trimming and J lost 3 bases, with 9 bases between them. Here the CDR3 DNA reads TGCAGCGTTGACCCGGGGTACAATCAGCCCCAGCATTTT. Protein sequence: CSVDPGYNQPQHF.

This clone was counted at least ten times. This CDR3 reads CASSYSRGQRAYEQYF. As DNA, the CDR3 is TGTGCCAGCAGTTACTCGAGGGGACAGAGGGCCTACGAGCAGTACTTC. V is TRBV6-2 or TRBV6-3 and J is TRBJ2-7; 7 bases align to TRBD1. This CDR3 comprises 16 residues. V lost 0 bases, J lost 2 bases, and 7 bases stayed unmatched. Looked up from germline, CDR1 is MNHEY and CDR2 is SVGEGT.

The count of this clone is one. The V gene is TRBV12-3 or TRBV12-4, the J gene TRBJ2-7; TRBD1 might be the D (5 bases). The CDR3 loop spans 13 amino acids. Trimming removed 1 base from V and 2 bases from J, with 6 bases in between. The CDR3 protein is CASSLDRTYEQYF. The CDR3 coding sequence is TGTGCCAGCAGTTTAGACAGGACCTACGAGCAGTACTTC.

The chain combines TRBV18 with TRBJ1-6; TRBD1 aligns across 7 bases. This CDR3 comprises 15 residues. The V gene's germline CDR1 is KGHSH and CDR2 LQKENI. J lost 5 bases, V lost 4 bases, and 5 bases had no gene match. In DNA, the CDR3 is TGTGCCAGCTCACGTTTTACAGGGGATAATTCACCCCTCCACTTT. Translation: CASSRFTGDNSPLHF.

This chain links TRBV9 with TRBJ1-6, with 9 bases matching TRBD1. This CDR3 comprises 14 residues. Germline V lookup: CDR1 SGDLS, CDR2 YYNGEE. Losses at the gene ends were 4 bases for V and 10 bases for J; bases not matched to a gene: 6. CDR3 amino acids: CASSPRQGVSPLHF. The DNA of the CDR3 is TGTGCCAGCAGCCCCCGACAGGGGGTCTCACCCCTCCACTTT.

This chain links TRBV5-6 with TRBJ2-5, with TRBD1 matching over 8 bases. In germline, CDR1 is SGHDT, CDR2 YYEEEE. The trim removed 7 bases at V and 6 bases at J, leaving 8 bases unmatched. The CDR3 runs to 13 residues. The CDR3 here is CASVQGARQTQYF. The CDR3 bases are TGTGCCAGCGTCCAGGGGGCGCGACAGACCCAGTACTTC.

Only a few counts were recorded for this clone. The chain has TRBV18 and TRBJ2-1; no clear D gene. V lost 2 bases and J 5 bases, leaving 7 bases between the germline ends. CDR3 length equals 13 residues. Germline assignment: CDR1 KGHSH and CDR2 LQKENI. The CDR3 sequence is CASSPSFDNEQFF. The DNA of the CDR3 is TGTGCCAGCTCACCATCTTTTGACAATGAGCAGTTCTTC.

The genes are TRBV27 and TRBJ1-1; no clear D gene. Trimming took off 3 bases at V and 12 bases at J, with 14 bases between the two ends. CDR3 length: 12 residues. Germline CDR1 is MNHEY and CDR2 is SMNVEV (reference sequence). CDR3 sequence: CASSFEPGRPFF. The CDR3 nucleotides read TGTGCCAGCAGTTTTGAACCAGGCAGACCTTTCTTT.

This chain's CDR3 is CASSEGRGQLNEKLFF. The CDR3 nucleotides read TGTGCCAGCAGTGAAGGTCGCGGGCAGCTAAATGAAAAACTGTTTTTT. The J gene is TRBJ1-4, the V gene TRBV25-1, with unresolved D. V lost 2 bases, J lost 5 bases, and 15 bases lay in between. The length of the CDR3 is 16 residues. CDR1 MGHDK and CDR2 SYGVNS come from the germline V gene.

The genes are TRBV7-9 and TRBJ2-5, with a tentative D call TRBD2 (5 bases). CDR1 and CDR2 (germline): SEHNR, FQNEAQ (reference sequence). CDR3 length equals 15 residues. V lost 5 bases and J lost 4, with 17 bases in between. CDR3 loop: CASSRFRAEGETQYF. The CDR3 nucleotides are TGTGCCAGCAGCAGATTCCGGGCCGAGGGAGAGACCCAGTACTTC.

The chain carries TRBV24-1 and TRBJ1-1, with 8 bases lining up with TRBD1. V gave up 7 bases and J gave up 8 bases; unmatched junction bases: 5. The CDR3 spans 12 residues. The V gene's germline CDR1 is KGHDR and CDR2 SFDVKD. CDR3 DNA sequence: TGTGCCACCAGAATTCAGGGGGCAGAAGCTTTCTTT. This encodes CATRIQGAEAFF.

The chain joins TRBV10-1 to TRBJ1-2; D unclear. CDR3 size: 13 residues. The germline V gene encodes CDR1 WNHNN and CDR2 SYGVQD (reference sequence). The V end lost 5 bases, the J end lost 4 bases, and 11 bases lay between the germline ends. The CDR3 here is CASSPQMGYGYTF. CDR3 coding DNA: TGCGCCAGCAGTCCACAGATGGGCTATGGCTACACCTTC.